This T cell receptor beta chain was captured by sequencing in a study of blood T cell repertoires in COVID-19. The V gene's germline CDR1 is GTSNPN and CDR2 SVGIG (reference sequence). The CDR3 contains 14 residues. The ends were cut back, 0 bases at V and 5 bases at J, with 13 bases in the middle. Repertoires were generated with immunoSEQ multiplex PCR, while TCRdb's copy carries only in-frame clones and drops some. The sample gives fewer than 110,000 clones, roughly 84% of which show up once; 10% to 15% is in the top ten. The sequenced material came from peripheral blood. The gene calls are TRBV30 and TRBJ1-1, with D unresolved. This clonotype originated in a human donor in a cohort sampled during active or convalescent COVID-19. The chain's CDR3 is CAWSVRRESTEAFF. Written as DNA, the CDR3 is TGTGCCTGGAGTGTAAGGAGGGAGAGTACTGAAGCTTTCTTT. Filled out from reference TRBV30 and TRBJ1-1, the complete variable domain reads SQTIHQWPATLVQPVGSPLSLECTVEGTSNPNLYWYRQAAGRGLQLLFYSVGIGQISSEVPQNLSASRPQDRQFILSSKKLLLSDSGFYLCAWSVRRESTEAFFGQGTRLTVV.